These 2 T cell receptor beta chains came from one sample sequenced in a study of blood T cells in healthy people across ages. Next came a second PCR, run for about 6 to 11 cycles, which used a sample-barcoded 5' primer along with a J-beta primer mix. TCRdb ran MiXCR on the 5' RACE reads and lists one entry per CDR3 protein. The data show around 800,000 distinct CDR3 sequences, roughly 44% seen once. Sequenced input: blood. The receptors were sampled from a man in his sixties in good health.

The chain couples TRBV3-1 to TRBJ1-2; tentative D call: TRBD1 (6 bases). CDR1 is LGHDT, CDR2 YNNKEL, per germline (reference sequence). Between the trimmed V and J ends, which lost 4 bases and 8 bases, there was a span of 14 bases. The CDR3 runs to 13 residues. CDR3 nucleotide sequence: TGTGCCAGCAGCCGATACAGGGAAGGCGGCTACACCTTC. Amino acid sequence: CASSRYREGGYTF. Full variable domain (missing parts from reference TRBV3-1 and TRBJ1-2): DTAVSQTPKYLVTQMGNDKSIKCEQNLGHDTMYWYKQDSKKFLKIMFSYNNKELIINETVPNRFSPKSPDKAHLNLHINSLELGDSAVYFCASSRYREGGYTFGSGTRLTVV.

CDR3 nucleotide sequence: TGTGCCTGGAATACACTAGCGGGGGTGGAGACCCAGTACTTC. Amino acid sequence: CAWNTLAGVETQYF. The V gene is TRBV30, the J gene TRBJ2-5; TRBD2 matches 11 bases. With 4 bases clipped from V and 5 bases from J, the junction kept 6 bases outside the gene matches. This CDR3 has 14 residues. Germline-derived CDR1 and CDR2 are GTSNPN and SVGIG (reference sequence).